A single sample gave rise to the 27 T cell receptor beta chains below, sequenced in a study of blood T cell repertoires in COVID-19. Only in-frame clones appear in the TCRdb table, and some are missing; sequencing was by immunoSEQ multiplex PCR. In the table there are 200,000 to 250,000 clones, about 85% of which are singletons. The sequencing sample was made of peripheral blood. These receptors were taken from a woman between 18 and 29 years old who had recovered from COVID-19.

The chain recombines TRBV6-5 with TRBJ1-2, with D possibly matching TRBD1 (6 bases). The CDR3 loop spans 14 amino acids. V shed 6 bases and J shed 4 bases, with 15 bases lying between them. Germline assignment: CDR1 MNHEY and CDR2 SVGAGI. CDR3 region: CASRGQRILYGYTF. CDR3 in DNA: TGTGCCAGCAGAGGACAGAGGATTCTCTATGGCTACACCTTC.

In DNA, the CDR3 is TGTGCCAGCAGCGTCGCCGGGATCTCTGGAAACACCATATATTTT. Its translation is CASSVAGISGNTIYF. The chain has TRBV9 and TRBJ1-3; D not certain. This CDR3 region has 15 residues. Trimming pared 2 bases from V and 0 bases from J, leaving 9 bases between. Germline V gene lookup returns CDR1 SGDLS and CDR2 YYNGEE.

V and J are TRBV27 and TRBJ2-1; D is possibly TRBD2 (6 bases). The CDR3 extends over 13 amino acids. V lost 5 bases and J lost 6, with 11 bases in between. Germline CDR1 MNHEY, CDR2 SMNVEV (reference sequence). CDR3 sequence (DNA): TGTGCCAGCAGTAGGAGGGTCGGCAATGAGCAGTTCTTC. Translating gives CASSRRVGNEQFF.

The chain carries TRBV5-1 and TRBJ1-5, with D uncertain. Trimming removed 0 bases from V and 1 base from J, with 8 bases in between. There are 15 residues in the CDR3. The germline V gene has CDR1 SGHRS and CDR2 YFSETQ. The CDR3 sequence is CASSLVPQSNQPQHF. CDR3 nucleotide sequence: TGCGCCAGCAGCTTGGTGCCTCAGAGCAATCAGCCCCAGCATTTT.

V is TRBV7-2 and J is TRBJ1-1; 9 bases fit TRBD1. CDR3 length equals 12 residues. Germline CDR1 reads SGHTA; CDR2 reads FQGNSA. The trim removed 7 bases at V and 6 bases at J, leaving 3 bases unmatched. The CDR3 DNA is TGTGCCAGCACGGACAGGGGACCTGAAGCTTTCTTT. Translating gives CASTDRGPEAFF.

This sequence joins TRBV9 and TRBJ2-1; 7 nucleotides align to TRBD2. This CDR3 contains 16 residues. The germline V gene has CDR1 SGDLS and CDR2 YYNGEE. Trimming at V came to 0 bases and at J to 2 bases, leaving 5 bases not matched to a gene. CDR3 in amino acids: CASSVAGGGPYNEQFF. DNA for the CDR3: TGTGCCAGCAGCGTAGCTGGGGGAGGGCCCTACAATGAGCAGTTCTTC.

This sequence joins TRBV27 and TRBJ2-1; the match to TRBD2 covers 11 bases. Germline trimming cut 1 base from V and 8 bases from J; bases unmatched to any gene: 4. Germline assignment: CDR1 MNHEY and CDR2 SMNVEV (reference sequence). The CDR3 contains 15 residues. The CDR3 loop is CASSLYSGRDDEQFF. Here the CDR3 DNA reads TGTGCCAGCAGTTTATATAGCGGGAGGGACGATGAGCAGTTCTTC.

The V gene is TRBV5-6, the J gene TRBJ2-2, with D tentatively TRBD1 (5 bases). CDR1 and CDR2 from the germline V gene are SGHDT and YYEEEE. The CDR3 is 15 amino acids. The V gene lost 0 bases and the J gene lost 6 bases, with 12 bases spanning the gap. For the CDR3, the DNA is TGTGCCAGCAGCTTGGGTCTCCTGGGGCCCGGGGAGCTGTTTTTT. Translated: CASSLGLLGPGELFF.

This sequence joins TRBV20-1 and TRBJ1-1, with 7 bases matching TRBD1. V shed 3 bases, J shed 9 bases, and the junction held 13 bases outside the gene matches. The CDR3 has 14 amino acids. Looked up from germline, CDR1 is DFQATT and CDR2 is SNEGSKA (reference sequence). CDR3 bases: TGCAGTGCTAGTGGCGTAGGACAGGTTGATAAAGCTTTCTTT. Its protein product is CSASGVGQVDKAFF.

CDR3 DNA: TGTGCCTGGACAGGGAATAGCCTCCTTAATACGCAGTATTTT. Encoded protein: CAWTGNSLLNTQYF. This chain uses TRBV30 with TRBJ2-3; TRBD1 is a possible D gene (5 bases). V lost 4 bases and J 7 bases, leaving 18 bases between the germline ends. Germline V gene data show CDR1 as GTSNPN and CDR2 as SVGIG (reference sequence). The CDR3 is made up of 14 amino acids.

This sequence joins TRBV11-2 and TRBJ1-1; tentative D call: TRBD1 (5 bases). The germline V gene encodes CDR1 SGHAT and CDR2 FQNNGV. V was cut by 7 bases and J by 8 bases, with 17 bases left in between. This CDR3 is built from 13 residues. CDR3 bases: TGTGCCAGCACCACCCCCGGCAGGGTGGAAGCTTTCTTT. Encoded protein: CASTTPGRVEAFF.

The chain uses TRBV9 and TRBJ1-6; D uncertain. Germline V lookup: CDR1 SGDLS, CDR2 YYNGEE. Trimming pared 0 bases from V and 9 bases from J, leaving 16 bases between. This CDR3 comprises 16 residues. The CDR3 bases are TGTGCCAGCAGCGTAGACGGTACGGCCTGGGCTTCACCCCTCCACTTT. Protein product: CASSVDGTAWASPLHF.

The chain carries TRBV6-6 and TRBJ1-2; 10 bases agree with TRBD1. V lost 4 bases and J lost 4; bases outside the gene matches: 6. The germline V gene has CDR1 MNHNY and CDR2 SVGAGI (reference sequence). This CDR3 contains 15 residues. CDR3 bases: TGTGCCAGCAGTTTCGGCGGACAGGGGGTCTATGGCTACACCTTC. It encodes CASSFGGQGVYGYTF.

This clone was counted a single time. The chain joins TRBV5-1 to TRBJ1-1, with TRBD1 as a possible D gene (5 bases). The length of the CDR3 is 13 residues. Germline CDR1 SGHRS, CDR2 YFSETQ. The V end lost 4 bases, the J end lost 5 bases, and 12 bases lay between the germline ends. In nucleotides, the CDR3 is TGCGCCAGCAGCCTGCCAGGGAGGACTGAAGCTTTCTTT. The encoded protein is CASSLPGRTEAFF. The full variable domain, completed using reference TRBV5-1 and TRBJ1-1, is KAGVTQTPRYLIKTRGQQVTLSCSPISGHRSVSWYQQTPGQGLQFLFEYFSETQRNKGNFPGRFSGRQFSNSRSEMNVSTLELGDSALYLCASSLPGRTEAFFGQGTRLTVV.

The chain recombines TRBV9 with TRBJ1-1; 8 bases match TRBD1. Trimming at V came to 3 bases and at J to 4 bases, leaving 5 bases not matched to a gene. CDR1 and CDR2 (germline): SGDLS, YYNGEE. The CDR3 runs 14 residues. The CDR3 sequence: CASSASGGITEAFF. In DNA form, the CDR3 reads TGTGCCAGCAGCGCTTCAGGGGGCATCACTGAAGCTTTCTTT.

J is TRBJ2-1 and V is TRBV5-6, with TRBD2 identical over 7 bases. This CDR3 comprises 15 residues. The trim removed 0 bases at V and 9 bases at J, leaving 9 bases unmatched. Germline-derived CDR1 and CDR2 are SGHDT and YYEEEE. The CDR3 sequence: CASSLEWTRGSEQFF. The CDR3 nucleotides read TGTGCCAGCAGCTTGGAGTGGACTAGGGGCTCTGAGCAGTTCTTC.

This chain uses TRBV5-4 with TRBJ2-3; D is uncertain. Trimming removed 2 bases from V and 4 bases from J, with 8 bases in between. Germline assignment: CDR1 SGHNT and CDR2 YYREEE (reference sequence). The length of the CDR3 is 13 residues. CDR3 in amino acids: CASSFFSADTQYF. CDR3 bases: TGTGCCAGCAGCTTTTTCTCGGCAGATACGCAGTATTTT.

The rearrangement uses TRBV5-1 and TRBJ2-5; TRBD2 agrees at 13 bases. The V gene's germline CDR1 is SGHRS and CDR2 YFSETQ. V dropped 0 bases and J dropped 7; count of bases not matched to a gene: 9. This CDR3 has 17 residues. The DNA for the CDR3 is TGCGCCAGCAGCTTGGAACTAGCGGGAGGGCGGGAGACGACCCAGTACTTC. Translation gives CASSLELAGGRETTQYF.

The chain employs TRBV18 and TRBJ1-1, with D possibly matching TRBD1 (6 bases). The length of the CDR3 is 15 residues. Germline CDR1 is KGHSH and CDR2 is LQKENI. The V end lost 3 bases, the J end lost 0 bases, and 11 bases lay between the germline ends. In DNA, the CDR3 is TGTGCCAGCTCACCCAGACAGGACATGAACACTGAAGCTTTCTTT. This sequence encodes CASSPRQDMNTEAFF.

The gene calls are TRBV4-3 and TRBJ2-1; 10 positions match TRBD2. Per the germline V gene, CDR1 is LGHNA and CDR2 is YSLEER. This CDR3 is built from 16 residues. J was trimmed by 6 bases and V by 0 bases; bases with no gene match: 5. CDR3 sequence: CASSQDETSGPNEQFF. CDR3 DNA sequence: TGCGCCAGCAGCCAAGACGAGACTAGCGGGCCCAATGAGCAGTTCTTC.

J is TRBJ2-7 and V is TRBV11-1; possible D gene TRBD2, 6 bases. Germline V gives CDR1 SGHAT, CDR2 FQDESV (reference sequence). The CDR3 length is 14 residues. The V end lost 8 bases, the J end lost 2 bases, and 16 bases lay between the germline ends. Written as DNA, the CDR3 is TGTGCCAGCGGGGGAGGCCGATTTCCCTACGAGCAGTACTTC. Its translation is CASGGGRFPYEQYF.

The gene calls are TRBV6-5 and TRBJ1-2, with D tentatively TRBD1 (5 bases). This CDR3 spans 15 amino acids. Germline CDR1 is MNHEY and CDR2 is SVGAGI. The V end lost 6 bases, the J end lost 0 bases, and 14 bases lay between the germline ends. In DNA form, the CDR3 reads TGTGCCAGCAGACAACAGCAAGGGGCTAACTATGGCTACACCTTC. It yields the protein CASRQQQGANYGYTF.

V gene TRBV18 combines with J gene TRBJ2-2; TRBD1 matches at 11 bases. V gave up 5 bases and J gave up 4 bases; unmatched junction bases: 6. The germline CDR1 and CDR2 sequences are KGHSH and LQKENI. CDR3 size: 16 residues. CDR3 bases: TGTGCCAGCTCAACGACCGGGACAGGGGGCACCGGGGAGCTGTTTTTT. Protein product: CASSTTGTGGTGELFF.

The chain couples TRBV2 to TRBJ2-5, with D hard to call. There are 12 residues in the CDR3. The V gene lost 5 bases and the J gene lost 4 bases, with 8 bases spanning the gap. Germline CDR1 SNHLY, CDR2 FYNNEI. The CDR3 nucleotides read TGTGCCAGCAGTACCTTGAGAGAGACCCAGTACTTC. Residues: CASSTLRETQYF.

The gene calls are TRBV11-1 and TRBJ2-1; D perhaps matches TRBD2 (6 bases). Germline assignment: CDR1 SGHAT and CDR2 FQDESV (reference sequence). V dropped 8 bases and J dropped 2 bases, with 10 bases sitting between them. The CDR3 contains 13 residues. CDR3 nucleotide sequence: TGTGCCAGCCGGGAGCCGCCCTACAATGAGCAGTTCTTC. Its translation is CASREPPYNEQFF.

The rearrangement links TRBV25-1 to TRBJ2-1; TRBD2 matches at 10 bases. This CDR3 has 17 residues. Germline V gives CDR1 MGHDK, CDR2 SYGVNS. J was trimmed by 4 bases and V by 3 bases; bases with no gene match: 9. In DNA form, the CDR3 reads TGTGCCAGCAGTGATAGGAGGACTAGCGGACCTTACAATGAGCAGTTCTTC. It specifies CASSDRRTSGPYNEQFF.

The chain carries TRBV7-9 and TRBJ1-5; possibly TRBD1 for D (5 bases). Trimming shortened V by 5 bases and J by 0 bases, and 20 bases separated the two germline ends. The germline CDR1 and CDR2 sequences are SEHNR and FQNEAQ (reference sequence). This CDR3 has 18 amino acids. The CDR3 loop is CASSPARVNSNSNQPQHF. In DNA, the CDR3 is TGTGCCAGCAGCCCCGCCAGGGTGAATTCAAATAGCAATCAGCCCCAGCATTTT. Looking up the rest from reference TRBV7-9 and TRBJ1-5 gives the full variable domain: DTGVSQNPRHKITKRGQNVTFRCDPISEHNRLYWYRQTLGQGPEFLTYFQNEAQLEKSRLLSDRFSAERPKGSFSTLEIQRTEQGDSAMYLCASSPARVNSNSNQPQHFGDGTRLSIL.